The rows below give T cell receptor beta chains drawn from one sample of a study of blood T cell repertoires in COVID-19. Libraries were prepared by immunoSEQ multiplex PCR; TCRdb keeps only in-frame clonotypes and omits some of them. The sample shows 150,000 to 180,000 clones, about 90% of them seen only once. The source material was peripheral blood. The origin of the receptors is a man aged 50-59 years with acute or convalescent COVID-19. CDR3s include the opening cysteine and the closing phenylalanine or tryptophan. Each record gives: clone size, D gene, V gene, J gene, CDR3 protein, CDR3 DNA. D genes are given only for firm matches. A clone size is listed for some rows: how often the clone was seen (once, few, many), or a class if it is expanded.

>once|TRBD1|TRBV19|TRBJ2-7
CASSLSPGQIPYEQYF
TGTGCCAGTAGTTTGAGTCCGGGACAGATTCCCTACGAGCAGTACTTC
>NA|NA|TRBV5-1|TRBJ2-2
CASSPQGISMNTGELFF
TGCGCCAGCAGTCCTCAGGGTATCTCCATGAACACCGGGGAGCTGTTTTTT
>once|TRBD1|TRBV19|TRBJ2-5
CASSTTRQGQETQYF
TGTGCCAGTAGTACAACTCGACAGGGCCAAGAGACCCAGTACTTC
>NA|NA|TRBV15|TRBJ1-2
CATSRDSGGMRSYTF
TGTGCCACCAGCAGAGACTCTGGAGGGATGAGGAGCTACACCTTC
>NA|TRBD2|TRBV19|TRBJ2-2
CASRGTSGGLRTGELFF
TGTGCCAGTAGAGGGACTAGCGGGGGGCTACGAACCGGGGAGCTGTTTTTT
>NA|TRBD2|TRBV6-2/TRBV6-3|TRBJ2-3
CASSTSGGASTDTQYF
TGTGCCAGCAGTACCAGCGGGGGGGCCAGTACAGATACGCAGTATTTT
>NA|NA|TRBV28|TRBJ2-3
CASIQGGRGTDTQYF
TGTGCCAGCATCCAGGGGGGTCGCGGCACAGATACGCAGTATTTT
>NA|NA|TRBV10-3|TRBJ1-1
CAISSRGPRGTEAFF
TGTGCCATCAGTTCCCGGGGTCCCAGAGGGACTGAAGCTTTCTTT
>few|NA|TRBV27|TRBJ2-2
CASTVGLGGTGELFF
TGTGCCAGCACCGTCGGACTAGGGGGCACCGGGGAGCTGTTTTTT
>NA|NA|TRBV3-1/TRBV3-2|TRBJ1-1
CASSQRVMFAEAFF
TGTGCCAGCAGCCAGAGAGTGATGTTCGCTGAAGCTTTCTTT
>NA|NA|TRBV4-3|TRBJ2-1
CASSQGGVGLWEQFF
TGCGCCAGCAGCCAAGGGGGGGTAGGTTTGTGGGAGCAGTTCTTC
>NA|TRBD2|TRBV7-8|TRBJ2-3
CASSLGAGGRVTQYF
TGTGCCAGCAGCTTAGGGGCGGGGGGTAGAGTTACGCAGTATTTT
>NA|NA|TRBV7-9|TRBJ2-2
CASRTLSNGGLFF
TGTGCCAGCAGAACGTTGTCCAACGGCGGGCTGTTTTTT
>NA|NA|TRBV6-5|TRBJ1-5
CASSYGGSSNRPQHF
TGTGCCAGCAGTTACGGGGGGAGTAGCAATCGGCCCCAGCATTTT
>NA|TRBD2|TRBV7-9|TRBJ2-3
CASSPGASGDLSTDTQYF
TGTGCCAGCAGCCCGGGGGCTAGCGGGGACCTGAGCACAGATACGCAGTATTTT